The sequence of this TCR beta chain was determined in a study of a mutant IDH1 vaccine in newly diagnosed glioma. Study details: Patients were started on vaccination 4-6 weeks after radiotherapy alone, or with temozolomide cycles. Sex among treated patients split about 60% male, about 38% female; mean age was roughly 42 years.

V shed 5 bases, J shed 8 bases, and the junction held 9 bases outside the gene matches. The CDR3 totals 15 residues. The germline V gene encodes CDR1 SGHTA and CDR2 FQGNSA. Time point in this sample: week 35, safety follow-up. What each vaccine dose contained was 300 ug of mutant IDH1 20-mer peptide, accompanied by topical imiquimod. Using immunoSEQ multiplex PCR, the repertoire was profiled, and TCRdb retains in-frame clones only, with some absent. Among some 48,000 clones listed, approximately 80% were seen once. Turning to this clone: Antigen specificity is unknown.

This sample comprised PBMCs, obtained from a glioma patient whose treatment included an IDH1 peptide vaccine. This clonotype was sampled from a middle-aged man with glioma. The chain is built from TRBV7-2 and TRBJ2-1; TRBD2 agrees at 10 bases. The CDR3 region has the DNA TGTGCCAGCAGCCAGGGACTAGCGACCGGGGATGAGCAGTTCTTC. It yields the protein CASSQGLATGDEQFF.